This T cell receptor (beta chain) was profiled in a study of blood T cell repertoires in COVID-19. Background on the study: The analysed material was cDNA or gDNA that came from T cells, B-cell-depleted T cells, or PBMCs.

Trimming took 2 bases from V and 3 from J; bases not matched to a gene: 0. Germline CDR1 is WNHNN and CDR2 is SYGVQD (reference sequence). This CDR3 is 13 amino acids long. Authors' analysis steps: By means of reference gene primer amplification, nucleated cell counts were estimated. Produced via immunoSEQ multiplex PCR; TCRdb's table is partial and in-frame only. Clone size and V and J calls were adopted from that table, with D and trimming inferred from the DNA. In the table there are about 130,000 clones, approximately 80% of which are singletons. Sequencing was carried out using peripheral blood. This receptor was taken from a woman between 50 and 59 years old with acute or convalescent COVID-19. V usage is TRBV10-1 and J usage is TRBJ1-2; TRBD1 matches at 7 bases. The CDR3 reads CASSEGTDYGYTF. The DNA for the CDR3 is TGCGCCAGCAGTGAGGGGACAGACTATGGCTACACCTTC.